The 21 T cell receptor beta chains listed next were all sequenced from one sample in a study of shared clonotypes between healthy human individuals. Assay: immunoSEQ multiplex PCR; the TCRdb copy retains only in-frame clones and omits some. The profile shows under 1 million clones, about 96% of them singletons. Naive CD8 cells, CD45RO-negative and positively selected for CCR7, excluded terminally differentiated effector memory CD45RA+ cells. Sample: naive CD8+ T cells sorted from blood. These receptors were obtained from a man under 40 in good health.

This chain connects TRBV12-2 to TRBJ2-7; TRBD2 is the table's D call and was not checked against the DNA. TRBV12-2 has pseudogene status. The CDR3 spans 15 residues. The CDR3 loop is CASRLRTSGLYEQYF. In nucleotides, the CDR3 is TGTGCAAGTCGCCTCCGGACTAGCGGACTATACGAGCAGTACTTC.

The genes are TRBV13 and TRBJ1-1; 11 positions match TRBD1. J was trimmed by 11 bases and V by 0 bases; bases with no gene match: 8. The germline gives CDR1 PRHDT, CDR2 FYEKMQ (reference sequence). The CDR3 length is 15 residues. This CDR3 is CASSLGFGQGASAFF. Written as DNA, the CDR3 is TGTGCCAGCAGCTTAGGGTTTGGACAGGGGGCGAGTGCTTTCTTT.

V gene TRBV11-2 combines with J gene TRBJ2-7; D is uncertain. Trimming stripped 7 bases from V and 7 bases from J, with 11 bases between. CDR3 size: 11 residues. CDR1 and CDR2 from the germline V gene are SGHAT and FQNNGV. CDR3: CASTPGWEQYF. The CDR3 DNA is TGTGCCAGCACCCCCGGGTGGGAGCAGTACTTC.

This chain links TRBV7-9 with TRBJ2-2; tentative D call: TRBD2 (6 bases). Germline V gene sequence: CDR1 SEHNR, CDR2 FQNEAQ (reference sequence). Trimming took 4 bases from V and 0 from J, leaving 15 bases between them. The length of the CDR3 is 17 residues. CDR3 sequence (DNA): TGTGCCAGCAGCTCTAGCGAGACAGACGCGAACACCGGGGAGCTGTTTTTT. Residues: CASSSSETDANTGELFF.

The chain is built from TRBV9 and TRBJ2-1; weak D call: TRBD2 (6 bases). CDR3 length: 15 amino acids. The germline V and J ends were trimmed by 4 bases and 7 bases, with 18 bases remaining between them. From germline, CDR1 is SGDLS and CDR2 YYNGEE. The CDR3 is CASSLPEGRWNEQFF. The CDR3 bases are TGTGCCAGCAGCCTCCCGGAGGGAAGATGGAATGAGCAGTTCTTC.

CDR3 in amino acids: CASSLWGAMRTGELFF. The DNA for the CDR3 is TGTGCCAGCAGCTTATGGGGGGCTATGCGCACCGGGGAGCTGTTTTTT. The rearrangement joins TRBV13 to TRBJ2-2; D assignment may be TRBD1 or TRBD2 (6 bases each). Trimming pared 2 bases from V and 4 bases from J, leaving 14 bases between. CDR1 is PRHDT and CDR2 is FYEKMQ in the germline V gene (reference sequence). The CDR3 has 16 amino acids.

CDR3: CASSPGTGEWRETQYF. For the CDR3, the DNA is TGTGCCAGCAGCCCCGGGACAGGGGAGTGGCGAGAGACCCAGTACTTC. This chain connects TRBV14 to TRBJ2-5; 10 bases are shared with TRBD1. Germline V gene sequence: CDR1 SGHDN, CDR2 FVKESK. J gave up 4 bases and V 4 bases, and 9 bases lay outside the gene matches. This CDR3 is built from 16 residues. Based on the CDR3 plus reference TRBV14 and TRBJ2-5, the full variable domain is EAGVTQFPSHSVIEKGQTVTLRCDPISGHDNLYWYRRVMGKEIKFLLHFVKESKQDESGMPNNRFLAERTGGTYSTLKVQPAELEDSGVYFCASSPGTGEWRETQYFGPGTRLLVL.

The chain carries TRBV19 and TRBJ2-7, with a possible D match to TRBD1 (5 bases). The CDR3 loop spans 14 amino acids. Germline V gene sequence: CDR1 LNHDA, CDR2 SQIVND (reference sequence). V gave up 3 bases and J gave up 3 bases, with 12 bases separating them. CDR3 residues: CASSMAQTDYEQYF. In nucleotides, the CDR3 is TGTGCCAGTAGTATGGCCCAGACAGACTACGAGCAGTACTTC.

The rearrangement joins TRBV29-1 to TRBJ2-1; 9 nucleotides agree with TRBD2. This CDR3 is 15 amino acids long. J was trimmed by 1 base and V by 4 bases; bases with no gene match: 5. In germline, CDR1 is SQVTM, CDR2 ANQGSEA. The CDR3 nucleotides are TGCAGCGTTGCAATAGCGGGAGTTTCCTACAATGAGCAGTTCTTC. This codes for CSVAIAGVSYNEQFF.

CDR3 in amino acids: CASSDIVGRRAFF. Written as DNA, the CDR3 is TGTGCCAGCAGCGATATAGTCGGACGACGTGCTTTCTTT. V is TRBV9 and J is TRBJ1-1, with D hard to call. The V and J ends lost 3 bases and 11 bases respectively, with 17 bases between them. CDR3 size: 13 residues. From germline, CDR1 is SGDLS and CDR2 YYNGEE.

The genes are TRBV2 and TRBJ2-7; D is perhaps TRBD2 (6 bases). Germline-derived CDR1 and CDR2 are SNHLY and FYNNEI. V shed 8 bases and J shed 7 bases, with 24 bases lying between them. The CDR3 contains 15 residues. The CDR3 sequence is CASSVLATRFGEQYF. The CDR3 DNA reads TGTGCCAGCTCAGTACTAGCCACACGCTTCGGGGAGCAGTACTTC.

V usage is TRBV13 and J usage is TRBJ1-2; unclear D gene. V dropped 0 bases and J dropped 1 base, with 6 bases sitting between them. Per germline, CDR1 PRHDT and CDR2 FYEKMQ (reference sequence). The CDR3 loop spans 14 amino acids. CDR3 bases: TGTGCCAGCAGCTTAGGCACAGTTAACTATGGCTACACCTTC. It codes for CASSLGTVNYGYTF.

This clone was seen just once. The chain is built from TRBV11-2 and TRBJ1-2; D is ambiguous. The germline CDR1 and CDR2 sequences are SGHAT and FQNNGV. Trimming cost V 4 bases and J 8 bases, with 20 bases left between them. CDR3 size: 15 residues. Written as DNA, the CDR3 is TGTGCCAGCAGCTCCCTGACGCGCGATCAATGGGGCTACACCTTC. As protein: CASSSLTRDQWGYTF.

The chain recombines TRBV7-6 with TRBJ2-1; maybe TRBD2 (6 bases). The CDR3 contains 14 residues. The V and J ends lost 4 bases and 6 bases respectively, with 13 bases between them. The germline V gene encodes CDR1 SGHVS and CDR2 FNYEAQ. CDR3: CASSSTGTSNEQFF. CDR3 in DNA: TGTGCCAGCAGCTCCACCGGGACTTCCAATGAGCAGTTCTTC.

This chain joins TRBV7-9 and TRBJ2-2; no clear D gene. Germline assignment: CDR1 SEHNR and CDR2 FQNEAQ (reference sequence). Trimming took 9 bases from V and 0 from J, leaving 8 bases between them. This CDR3 region has 13 residues. CDR3 in amino acids: CARGPANTGELFF. The CDR3 nucleotides read TGTGCCAGAGGGCCAGCGAACACCGGGGAGCTGTTTTTT.

The table lists this clone with a count of one. The rearrangement uses TRBV4-2 and TRBJ2-3, with no clear D. The germline V gene has CDR1 LGHNA and CDR2 YNFKEQ. This CDR3 contains 17 residues. V lost 0 bases and J 5 bases, leaving 18 bases between the germline ends. CDR3 amino acids: CASSQDAARSSVDTQYF. The CDR3 DNA sequence: TGTGCCAGCAGCCAAGATGCGGCTAGAAGTTCGGTAGATACGCAGTATTTT.

The V call is TRBV11-1, the J call TRBJ2-3; D gene unclear. This CDR3 has 13 amino acids. Looked up from germline, CDR1 is SGHAT and CDR2 is FQDESV (reference sequence). Trimming pared 3 bases from V and 5 bases from J, leaving 9 bases between. In DNA form, the CDR3 reads TGTGCCAGCAGCTTTGTGGGGATAGATACGCAGTATTTT. Translation: CASSFVGIDTQYF.

This chain uses TRBV13 with TRBJ2-2; either TRBD1 or TRBD2 may fit D (5 bases each). CDR1 and CDR2 (germline): PRHDT, FYEKMQ (reference sequence). The CDR3 totals 16 residues. Trimming cost V 5 bases and J 3 bases, with 16 bases left between them. In DNA form, the CDR3 reads TGTGCCAGCAGCCCCAGGGACCAAGGGGACACCGGGGAGCTGTTTTTT. This encodes CASSPRDQGDTGELFF.

This chain joins TRBV5-6 and TRBJ1-5; the D is unclear. The CDR3 extends over 14 amino acids. With 0 bases removed from V and 6 bases from J, the gap between germline ends came to 10 bases. The germline V gene encodes CDR1 SGHDT and CDR2 YYEEEE. The CDR3 spells CASSLDPNGQPQHF. For the CDR3, the DNA is TGTGCCAGCAGCTTGGACCCCAATGGTCAGCCCCAGCATTTT.

About this clone: One junction end does not reproduce the germline sequence, and a read error may be involved. This chain joins TRBV7-9 and TRBJ2-1, with 7 bases aligning to TRBD2. This CDR3 region has 14 residues. Germline loops: CDR1 SEHNR, CDR2 FQNEAQ (reference sequence). The CDR3 region has the DNA TGTGCCAGCAAAGGGGAGGGCTCCCACAATGAGCAGTTCTTC. Translation gives CASKGEGSHNEQFF.

This chain links TRBV28 with TRBJ2-1; either TRBD1 or TRBD2 may supply D (6 bases each). The CDR3 has 16 amino acids. CDR1 and CDR2 from the germline V gene are MDHEN and SYDVKM. V lost 5 bases and J lost 2, with 16 bases in between. CDR3 DNA: TGTGCCAGCAGTCTCAGGGGTAGCGGAGCCTACAATGAGCAGTTCTTC. Translation gives CASSLRGSGAYNEQFF.